This TCR beta chain was recovered during a study of T cell repertoires in cytomegalovirus infection. Study-level background: CMV epitopes that were recently identified and HLA-C-restricted were used alongside well-studied HLA-B-restricted ones. Public signatures in TCR beta pointed to CMV infection and matching HLA type.

TCRdb independently ran MiXCR on the reads; one entry per CDR3 protein. The sample lists fewer than 950,000 distinct CDR3 sequences; about 33% were seen once. On this clonotype: Its antigen is not known.

Germline-derived CDR1 and CDR2 are MNHEY and SMNVEV (reference sequence). V shed 8 bases and J 8 bases; nucleotides not matched to a gene: 4. CDR3 length: 11 residues. Whole-study findings and limits: In two of eight donors, the top clonotype was HLA-C-restricted CMV-specific. Public TCR beta family frequency separated CMV-and-HLA carriers, including in an independent cohort.

The specimen comprised cultured CD8+ T cells from PBMCs, sampled from culture after CMV antigen stimulation. V gene TRBV27 combines with J gene TRBJ1-1; 8 nucleotides align to TRBD1. The receptor was derived from a human donor in good health (CMV status not recorded). Some clones in this sample may be carry-over from other donors' samples. CDR3 protein: CASGRTGEAFF. The CDR3 region has the DNA TGTGCCAGCGGGCGGACAGGGGAAGCTTTCTTT.